Detailed here is one TCR beta chain. A read error may be the cause here, since a much bigger clone is one base away. CDR3 size: 11 residues. The data derive from a study of kidney transplant recipient with SARS-CoV-2 infection. MiXCR, applied by TCRdb to the reads, yields one record per CDR3 protein. The sample yields 200,000 to 250,000 distinct CDR3 sequences, around 30% seen once. The receptor's source is a male patient in his 30s who had COVID-19 and was a kidney transplant recipient. Some T cells may be transferred from the graft donor. The rearrangement joins TRBV12-3 or TRBV12-4 to TRBJ2-5; D is unresolved. Specimen: a blood sample, collected at baseline and between days 110 and 120 from a kidney transplant recipient. DNA of the CDR3: TGTGCCGGCAGTTTCGAAGAGACCCAGTACTTC. It codes for CAGSFEETQYF.